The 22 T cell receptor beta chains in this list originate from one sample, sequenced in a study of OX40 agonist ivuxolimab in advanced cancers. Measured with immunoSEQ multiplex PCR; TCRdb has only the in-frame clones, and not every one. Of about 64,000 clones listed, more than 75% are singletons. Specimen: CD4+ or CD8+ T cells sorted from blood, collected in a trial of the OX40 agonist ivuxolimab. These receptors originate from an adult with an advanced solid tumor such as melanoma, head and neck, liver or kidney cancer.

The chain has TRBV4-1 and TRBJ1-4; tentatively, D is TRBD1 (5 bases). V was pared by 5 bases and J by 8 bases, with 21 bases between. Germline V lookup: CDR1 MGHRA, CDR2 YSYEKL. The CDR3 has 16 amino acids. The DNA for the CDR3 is TGCGCCAGCAGCTTTACTCACAGGCGACTCGGGGAAAAACTGTTTTTT. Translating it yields CASSFTHRRLGEKLFF.

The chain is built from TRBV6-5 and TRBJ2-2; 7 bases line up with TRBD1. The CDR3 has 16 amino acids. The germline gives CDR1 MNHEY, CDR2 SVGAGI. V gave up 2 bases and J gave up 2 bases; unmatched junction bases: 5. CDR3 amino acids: CASSYPTGTNTGELFF. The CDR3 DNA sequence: TGTGCCAGCAGTTACCCGACAGGGACAAACACCGGGGAGCTGTTTTTT.

In nucleotides, the CDR3 is TGTGCCAGCTCACTAACCCGACAGGCCGCCTACGAGCAGTACTTC. Protein: CASSLTRQAAYEQYF. This sequence joins TRBV18 and TRBJ2-5, with TRBD1 as a possible D gene (6 bases). The J call may not be correct, given that the DNA end is closer to TRBJ2-7. The CDR3 runs 15 residues. Germline loops: CDR1 KGHSH, CDR2 LQKENI.

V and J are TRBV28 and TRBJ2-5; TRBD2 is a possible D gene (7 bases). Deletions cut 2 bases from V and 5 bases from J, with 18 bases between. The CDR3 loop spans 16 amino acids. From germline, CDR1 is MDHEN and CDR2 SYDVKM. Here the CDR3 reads CASSLRASGGGETQYF. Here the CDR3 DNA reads TGTGCCAGCAGTTTACGCGCTAGCGGAGGGGGGGAGACCCAGTACTTC.

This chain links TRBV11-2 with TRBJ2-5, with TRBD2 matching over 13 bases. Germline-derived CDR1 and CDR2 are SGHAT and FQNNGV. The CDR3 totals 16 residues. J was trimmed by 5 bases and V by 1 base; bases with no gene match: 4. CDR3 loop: CASSLGGLAGRETQYF. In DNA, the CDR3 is TGTGCCAGCAGCTTAGGGGGACTAGCGGGAAGGGAGACCCAGTACTTC.

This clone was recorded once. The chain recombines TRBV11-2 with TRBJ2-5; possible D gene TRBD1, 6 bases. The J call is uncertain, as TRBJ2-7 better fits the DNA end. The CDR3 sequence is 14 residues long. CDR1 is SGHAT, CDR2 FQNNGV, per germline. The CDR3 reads CASRTGQGSYEQYF. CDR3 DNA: TGTGCCAGTAGAACAGGGCAGGGGTCCTACGAGCAGTACTTC.

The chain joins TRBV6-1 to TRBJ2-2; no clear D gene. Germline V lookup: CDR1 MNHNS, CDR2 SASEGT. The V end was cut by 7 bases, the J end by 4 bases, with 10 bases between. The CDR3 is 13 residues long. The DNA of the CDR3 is TGTGCCAGCACTGCCGGGCCCACCGGGGAGCTGTTTTTT. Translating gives CASTAGPTGELFF.

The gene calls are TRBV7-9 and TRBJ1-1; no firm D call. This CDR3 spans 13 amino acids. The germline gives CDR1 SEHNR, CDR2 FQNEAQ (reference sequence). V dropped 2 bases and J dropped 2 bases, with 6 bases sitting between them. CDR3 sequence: CASSLTQNTEAFF. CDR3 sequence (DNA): TGTGCCAGCAGCTTAACACAAAACACTGAAGCTTTCTTT.

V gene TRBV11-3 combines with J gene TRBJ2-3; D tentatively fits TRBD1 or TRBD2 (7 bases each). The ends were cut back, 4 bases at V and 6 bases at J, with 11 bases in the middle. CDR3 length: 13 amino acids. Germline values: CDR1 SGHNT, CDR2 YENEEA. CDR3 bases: TGTGCCAGCAGCTACAGGGGAGGGGATACGCAGTATTTT. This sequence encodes CASSYRGGDTQYF.

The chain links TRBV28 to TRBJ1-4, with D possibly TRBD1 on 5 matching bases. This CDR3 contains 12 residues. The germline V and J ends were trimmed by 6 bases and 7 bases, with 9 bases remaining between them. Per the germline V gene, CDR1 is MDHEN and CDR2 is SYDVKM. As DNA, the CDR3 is TGTGCCAGCAGGGGGACTGGTGAAAAACTGTTTTTT. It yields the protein CASRGTGEKLFF.

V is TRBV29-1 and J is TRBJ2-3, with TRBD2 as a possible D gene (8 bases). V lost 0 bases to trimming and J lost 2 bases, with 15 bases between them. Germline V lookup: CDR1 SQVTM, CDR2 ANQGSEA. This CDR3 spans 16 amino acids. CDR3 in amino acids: CSVEDSGGGYTDTQYF. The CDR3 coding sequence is TGCAGCGTTGAAGATTCGGGAGGGGGCTACACAGATACGCAGTATTTT.

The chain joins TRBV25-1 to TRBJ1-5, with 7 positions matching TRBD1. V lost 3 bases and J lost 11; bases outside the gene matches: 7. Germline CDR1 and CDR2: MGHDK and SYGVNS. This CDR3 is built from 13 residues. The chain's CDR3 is CASSDWGQMTQHF. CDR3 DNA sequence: TGTGCCAGCAGTGATTGGGGACAGATGACCCAGCATTTT.

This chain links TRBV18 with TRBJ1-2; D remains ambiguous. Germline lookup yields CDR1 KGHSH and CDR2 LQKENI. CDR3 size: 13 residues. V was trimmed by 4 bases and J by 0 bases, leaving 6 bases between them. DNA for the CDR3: TGTGCCAGCTCACAGAGCCCTAACTATGGCTACACCTTC. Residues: CASSQSPNYGYTF.

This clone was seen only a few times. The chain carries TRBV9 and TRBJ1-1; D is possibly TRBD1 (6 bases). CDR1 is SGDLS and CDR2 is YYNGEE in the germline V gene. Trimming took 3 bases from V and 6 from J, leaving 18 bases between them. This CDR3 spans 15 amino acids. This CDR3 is CASSATSGRGAEAFF. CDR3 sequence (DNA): TGTGCCAGCAGCGCGACTTCAGGAAGGGGGGCTGAAGCTTTCTTT.

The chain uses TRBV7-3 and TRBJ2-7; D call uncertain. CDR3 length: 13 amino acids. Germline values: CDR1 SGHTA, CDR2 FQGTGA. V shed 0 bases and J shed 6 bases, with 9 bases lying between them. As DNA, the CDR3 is TGTGCCAGCAGCTTAACCCCGGTAGCCGAGCAGTACTTC. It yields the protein CASSLTPVAEQYF.

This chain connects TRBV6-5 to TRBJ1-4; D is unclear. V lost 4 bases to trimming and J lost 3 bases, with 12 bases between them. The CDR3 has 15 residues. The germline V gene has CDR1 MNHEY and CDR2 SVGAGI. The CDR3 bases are TGTGCCAGCAGTTCCCGGGTCCCATCTAATGAAAAACTGTTTTTT. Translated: CASSSRVPSNEKLFF.

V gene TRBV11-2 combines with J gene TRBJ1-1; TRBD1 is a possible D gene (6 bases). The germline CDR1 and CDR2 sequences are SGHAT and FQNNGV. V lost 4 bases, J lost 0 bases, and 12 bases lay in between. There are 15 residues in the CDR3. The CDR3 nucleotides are TGTGCCAGCAGCTGGGGGGCGGGTATGAACACTGAAGCTTTCTTT. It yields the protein CASSWGAGMNTEAFF.

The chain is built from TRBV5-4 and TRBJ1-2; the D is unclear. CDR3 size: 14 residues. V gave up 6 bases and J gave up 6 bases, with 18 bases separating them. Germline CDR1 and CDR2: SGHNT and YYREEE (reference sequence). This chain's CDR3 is CASTSRGGINGYTF. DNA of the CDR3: TGTGCCAGCACCTCCCGTGGCGGAATCAATGGCTACACCTTC.

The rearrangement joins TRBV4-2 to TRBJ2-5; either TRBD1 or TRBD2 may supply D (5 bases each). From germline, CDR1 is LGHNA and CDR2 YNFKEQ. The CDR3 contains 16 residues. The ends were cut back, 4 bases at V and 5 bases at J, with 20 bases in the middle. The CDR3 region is CASSRRLGDLGETQYF. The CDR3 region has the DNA TGTGCCAGCAGCCGTCGACTGGGGGACCTCGGGGAGACCCAGTACTTC.

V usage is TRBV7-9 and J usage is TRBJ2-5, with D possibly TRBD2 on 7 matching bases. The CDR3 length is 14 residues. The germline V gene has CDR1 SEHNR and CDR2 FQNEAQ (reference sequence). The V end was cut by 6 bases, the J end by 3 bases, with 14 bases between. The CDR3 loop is CASRGGRGEETQYF. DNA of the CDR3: TGTGCCAGCAGGGGGGGGCGAGGAGAAGAGACCCAGTACTTC.

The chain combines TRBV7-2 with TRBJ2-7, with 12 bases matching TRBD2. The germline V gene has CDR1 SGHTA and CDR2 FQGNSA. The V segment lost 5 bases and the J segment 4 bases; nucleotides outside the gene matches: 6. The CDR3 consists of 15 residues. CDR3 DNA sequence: TGTGCCAGCAGCCCGCTAGCGGGGGGGCGGTACGAGCAGTACTTC. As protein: CASSPLAGGRYEQYF. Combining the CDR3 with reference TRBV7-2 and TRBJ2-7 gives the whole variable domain GAGVSQSPSNKVTEKGKDVELRCDPISGHTALYWYRQSLGQGLEFLIYFQGNSAPDKSGLPSDRFSAERTGGSVSTLTIQRTQQEDSAVYLCASSPLAGGRYEQYFGPGTRLTVT.

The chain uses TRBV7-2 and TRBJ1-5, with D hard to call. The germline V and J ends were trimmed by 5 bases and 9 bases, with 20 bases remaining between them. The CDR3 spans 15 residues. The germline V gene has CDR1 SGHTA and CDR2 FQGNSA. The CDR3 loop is CASSLAGGLDPPQHF. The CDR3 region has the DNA TGTGCCAGCAGCCTCGCGGGCGGGTTGGATCCGCCCCAGCATTTT.